These 28 T cell receptor beta chains came from one sample sequenced in a study of T-cell memory formation after mild COVID-19. TCRdb processed the 5' RACE reads anew with MiXCR; each CDR3 protein has one entry. The top ten clones hold more than 9.5% of a sample with about 210,000 distinct CDR3 sequences, around 26% of them seen once. Sequenced material: PBMCs or a T cell subset sorted from them (not recorded which). The source of these receptors is an adult woman who had mild COVID-19 (a few samples of this study predate the infection). Cell type and time point are not known.

This clonotype was counted a few times. The chain employs TRBV2 and TRBJ1-2; D is uncertain. Trimming pared 2 bases from V and 4 bases from J, leaving 14 bases between. Germline assignment: CDR1 SNHLY and CDR2 FYNNEI. The CDR3 is 15 residues long. The CDR3 bases are TGTGCCAGCAGTGAATCTCGGGCGGGCGGCTATGGCTACACCTTC. It is translated as CASSESRAGGYGYTF. Using reference TRBV2 and TRBJ1-2 for the parts outside the CDR3, the full variable domain is EPEVTQTPSHQVTQMGQEVILRCVPISNHLYFYWYRQILGQKVEFLVSFYNNEISEKSEIFDDQFSVERPDGSNFTLKIRSTKLEDSAMYFCASSESRAGGYGYTFGSGTRLTVV.

This chain connects TRBV13 to TRBJ2-7; D might be TRBD1 (5 bases). The V end was cut by 2 bases, the J end by 0 bases, with 14 bases between. Germline V gene sequence: CDR1 PRHDT, CDR2 FYEKMQ (reference sequence). This CDR3 has 16 residues. CDR3 nucleotide sequence: TGTGCCAGCAGCTTATCAGGGATTTCGCGCTCCTACGAGCAGTACTTC. This encodes CASSLSGISRSYEQYF. The full variable domain, with the rest looked up from reference TRBV13 and TRBJ2-7, is AAGVIQSPRHLIKEKRETATLKCYPIPRHDTVYWYQQGPGQDPQFLISFYEKMQSDKGSIPDRFSAQQFSDYHSELNMSSLELGDSALYFCASSLSGISRSYEQYFGPGTRLTVT.

This chain joins TRBV4-1 and TRBJ1-2; D possibly corresponds to TRBD1 (6 bases). The germline CDR1 and CDR2 sequences are MGHRA and YSYEKL. Trimming took 2 bases from V and 2 from J, leaving 12 bases between them. This CDR3 region has 15 residues. The chain's CDR3 is CASSQRTAPNYGYTF. CDR3 coding DNA: TGCGCCAGCAGCCAAAGGACAGCTCCCAACTATGGCTACACCTTC.

This clonotype was seen a handful of times. The chain has TRBV6-5 and TRBJ2-7, with 7 bases identical to TRBD1. Trimming removed 3 bases from V and 3 bases from J; junction bases left unmatched: 5. In germline, CDR1 is MNHEY, CDR2 SVGAGI. The length of the CDR3 is 14 residues. The CDR3 region has the DNA TGTGCCAGCAGTTATTTCAGGGGGAGCTACGAGCAGTACTTC. The encoded protein is CASSYFRGSYEQYF.

The J gene is TRBJ2-7, the V gene TRBV4-3; TRBD1 might be the D (6 bases). The CDR3 length is 15 residues. The germline gives CDR1 LGHNA, CDR2 YSLEER. V lost 1 base, J lost 2 bases, and 12 bases lay in between. The CDR3 DNA reads as TGCGCCAGCAGCCAAGGGCAGGGGCCGGCCTACGAGCAGTACTTC. Amino acid sequence: CASSQGQGPAYEQYF.

There are a few counts of this clonotype. The V gene is TRBV20-1, the J gene TRBJ2-2, with D hard to call. CDR1 is DFQATT and CDR2 is SNEGSKA in the germline V gene (reference sequence). Trimming stripped 0 bases from V and 8 bases from J, with 4 bases between. The CDR3 runs to 11 residues. This chain's CDR3 is CSARDEGELFF. In DNA, the CDR3 is TGCAGTGCTAGAGATGAGGGGGAGCTGTTTTTT.

This clonotype was seen a handful of times. This chain uses TRBV6-6 with TRBJ1-1; tentative D call: TRBD1 (6 bases). The CDR3 extends over 14 amino acids. Germline CDR1 is MNHNY and CDR2 is SVGAGI (reference sequence). The ends were cut back, 7 bases at V and 6 bases at J, with 18 bases in the middle. The CDR3 DNA reads as TGTGCCAGCAAAGTCATCAGGGGAGTCTCTGAAGCTTTCTTT. Protein sequence: CASKVIRGVSEAFF.

This chain links TRBV18 with TRBJ2-1; 9 bases line up with TRBD1. The CDR3 is 15 amino acids. The V gene's germline CDR1 is KGHSH and CDR2 LQKENI. The ends lost 3 bases at V and 5 bases at J; junction bases unmatched: 5. CDR3 nucleotides: TGTGCCAGCTCACCCGGGACAGGGTTAAACAATGAGCAGTTCTTC. Translation: CASSPGTGLNNEQFF.

This clonotype appeared a few times. The chain joins TRBV25-1 to TRBJ1-1, with 7 bases identical to TRBD1. Looked up from germline, CDR1 is MGHDK and CDR2 is SYGVNS. CDR3 length: 15 amino acids. Germline trimming cut 4 bases from V and 5 bases from J; bases unmatched to any gene: 10. CDR3 region: CASSVPGTARTEAFF. CDR3 nucleotides: TGTGCCAGCAGTGTACCCGGGACAGCTCGGACTGAAGCTTTCTTT.

V is TRBV5-1 and J is TRBJ2-7, with a tentative D call TRBD2 (6 bases). Trimming shortened V by 0 bases and J by 5 bases, and 9 bases separated the two germline ends. From germline, CDR1 is SGHRS and CDR2 YFSETQ. CDR3 length: 13 amino acids. The CDR3 reads CASSLVLADEQYF. DNA for the CDR3: TGCGCCAGCAGCTTGGTATTAGCGGACGAGCAGTACTTC.

This clonotype was picked up a small number of times. V gene TRBV24-1 combines with J gene TRBJ2-3; TRBD1 agrees at 8 bases. With 3 bases clipped from V and 2 bases from J, the junction kept 3 bases outside the gene matches. CDR3 length: 15 amino acids. In germline, CDR1 is KGHDR, CDR2 SFDVKD. The CDR3 reads CATSDPTGATDTQYF. The DNA of the CDR3 is TGTGCCACCAGTGATCCGACAGGGGCCACAGATACGCAGTATTTT.

The V and J genes are TRBV6-5 and TRBJ2-7; TRBD2 aligns across 7 bases. The junction had 10 bases not matched to a gene; V was cut back by 7 bases and J by 1 base. CDR3 length: 15 amino acids. CDR1 is MNHEY, CDR2 SVGAGI, per germline. The CDR3 nucleotides are TGTGCCAGCACTTATCCGGCTAGCGGTTCCTACGAGCAGTACTTC. Translation: CASTYPASGSYEQYF.

The chain joins TRBV24-1 to TRBJ1-5; no firm D call. Trimming pared 4 bases from V and 4 bases from J, leaving 13 bases between. The germline gives CDR1 KGHDR, CDR2 SFDVKD. This CDR3 has 15 amino acids. The CDR3, as DNA: TGTGCCACCAGTGACCCAGCAGCCGCAAATCAGCCCCAGCATTTT. This translates into CATSDPAAANQPQHF.

The rearrangement uses TRBV24-1 and TRBJ2-1; 7 positions agree with TRBD1. CDR1 is KGHDR, CDR2 SFDVKD, per germline. Trimming cost V 2 bases and J 8 bases; bases outside gene matches: 17. The CDR3 extends over 18 amino acids. The CDR3 reads CATSDSPTSYRGRDEQFF. CDR3 DNA sequence: TGTGCCACCAGTGATTCTCCGACCTCGTACAGGGGTAGGGATGAGCAGTTCTTC.

J is TRBJ2-1 and V is TRBV7-2, with D tentatively TRBD1 or TRBD2 (6 bases each). Germline-derived CDR1 and CDR2 are SGHTA and FQGNSA. The length of the CDR3 is 19 residues. The V and J ends lost 0 bases and 3 bases respectively, with 21 bases between them. CDR3 coding DNA: TGTGCCAGCAGCTTAGCCCCATGGGGGGCGGGAAATCACTACAATGAGCAGTTCTTC. Translating it yields CASSLAPWGAGNHYNEQFF.

This sequence joins TRBV5-1 and TRBJ2-7; TRBD2 matches 9 bases. CDR1 and CDR2 from the germline V gene are SGHRS and YFSETQ. Trimming took 6 bases from V and 0 from J; bases not matched to a gene: 10. The CDR3 is 16 residues long. The CDR3 coding sequence is TGCGCCAGCAAGGAGCGGGAGGCACCTAGCTCCTACGAGCAGTACTTC. It is translated as CASKEREAPSSYEQYF.

The rearrangement uses TRBV11-3 and TRBJ1-6, with D hard to call. Germline assignment: CDR1 SGHNT and CDR2 YENEEA. V lost 1 base and J lost 8, with 9 bases in between. The CDR3 covers 14 residues. The CDR3 sequence is CASSLVQKYSPLHF. Here the CDR3 DNA reads TGTGCCAGCAGCTTAGTTCAGAAATATTCACCCCTCCACTTT.

This clonotype was seen a few times. The rearrangement links TRBV24-1 to TRBJ2-1; TRBD2 agrees at 9 bases. Unmatched junction bases numbered 6, after V lost 2 bases and J lost 8 bases. The CDR3 loop spans 15 amino acids. The germline CDR1 and CDR2 sequences are KGHDR and SFDVKD. CDR3 nucleotides: TGTGCCACCAGTGATTCGGGGACTAGCCGCCATGAGCAGTTCTTC. This translates into CATSDSGTSRHEQFF.

Points on this clonotype: This could be a read error, since a much larger clone is one nucleotide away. The chain is built from TRBV24-1 and TRBJ2-7; D unclear. Germline lookup yields CDR1 KGHDR and CDR2 SFDVKD. The CDR3 runs to 11 residues. V lost 3 bases, J lost 3 bases, and 2 bases lay in between. Written as DNA, the CDR3 is TGTGCCACCAGTGATCGCTACGAGCAGTACTTC. Protein: CATSDRYEQYF.

The gene calls are TRBV12-3 or TRBV12-4 and TRBJ2-3; 9 bases line up with TRBD2. The trim removed 2 bases at V and 10 bases at J, leaving 7 bases unmatched. CDR3 length equals 14 residues. The CDR3 protein is CASSLSASGVAQYF. CDR3 in DNA: TGTGCCAGCAGTTTAAGCGCTAGCGGGGTTGCGCAGTATTTT.

The table lists this clonotype with a few counts. The chain carries TRBV5-1 and TRBJ2-3; 8 bases map to TRBD1. Germline CDR1 reads SGHRS; CDR2 reads YFSETQ. This CDR3 has 16 residues. Trimming removed 3 bases from V and 4 bases from J; junction bases left unmatched: 10. The CDR3 DNA follows: TGCGCCAGCAGCTATTGGGCGGACAGGGAGGCAGATACGCAGTATTTT. This translates into CASSYWADREADTQYF.

The J gene is TRBJ2-7, the V gene TRBV7-2; D gene unclear. This CDR3 contains 13 residues. CDR1 SGHTA and CDR2 FQGNSA come from the germline V gene. Trimming took 4 bases from V and 2 from J, leaving 9 bases between them. In DNA form, the CDR3 reads TGTGCCAGCAGCTCTCTGATTACCTACGAGCAGTACTTC. Its protein product is CASSSLITYEQYF.

A few counts support this clonotype. The V gene is TRBV11-3, the J gene TRBJ2-3; maybe TRBD2 (5 bases). Deletions cut 4 bases from V and 5 bases from J, with 25 bases between. The CDR3 is 18 residues long. CDR1 and CDR2 (germline): SGHNT, YENEEA. CDR3 in amino acids: CASSSPGYPGGGQDTQYF. The CDR3 DNA is TGTGCCAGCAGCTCCCCGGGGTACCCCGGCGGAGGTCAAGATACGCAGTATTTT. Combining the CDR3 with reference TRBV11-3 and TRBJ2-3 gives the whole variable domain EAGVVQSPRYKIIEKKQPVAFWCNPISGHNTLYWYLQNLGQGPELLIRYENEEAVDDSQLPKDRFSAERLKGVDSTLKIQPAELGDSAVYLCASSSPGYPGGGQDTQYFGPGTRLTVL.

This chain connects TRBV9 to TRBJ2-1, with 7 bases aligning to TRBD1. Germline-derived CDR1 and CDR2 are SGDLS and YYNGEE. CDR3 length: 13 residues. Trimming removed 1 base from V and 8 bases from J; junction bases left unmatched: 3. The CDR3 bases are TGTGCCAGCAGCGTAAACAGGGGTTATGAGCAGTTCTTC. This encodes CASSVNRGYEQFF.

V and J are TRBV4-1 and TRBJ2-7; D ambiguous. Per germline, CDR1 MGHRA and CDR2 YSYEKL. The CDR3 totals 15 residues. V lost 1 base, J lost 2 bases, and 12 bases lay in between. CDR3 loop: CASSQGFEEAYEQYF. The CDR3 coding sequence is TGCGCCAGCAGCCAAGGGTTTGAAGAGGCCTACGAGCAGTACTTC.

This clonotype has a handful of counts. The V and J genes are TRBV5-1 and TRBJ2-1; 7 bases fit TRBD2. V trimming: 1 base; J trimming: 6 bases; junction bases outside the gene matches: 4. The CDR3 consists of 14 residues. Per germline, CDR1 SGHRS and CDR2 YFSETQ. The CDR3 DNA reads TGCGCCAGCAGCTTGTTGGCTAGCGGCAATGAGCAGTTCTTC. This gives the protein CASSLLASGNEQFF.

This clonotype was seen a single time. The chain couples TRBV5-1 to TRBJ2-7; 8 nucleotides match TRBD2. The CDR3 spans 14 residues. Trimming removed 0 bases from V and 5 bases from J; junction bases left unmatched: 4. Germline V CDR1 and CDR2: SGHRS, YFSETQ. In DNA form, the CDR3 reads TGCGCCAGCAGCTTGGTAGCGGGGTCGGACGAGCAGTACTTC. Amino acid sequence: CASSLVAGSDEQYF.

The V and J genes are TRBV6-5 and TRBJ1-2; TRBD1 agrees at 7 bases. From germline, CDR1 is MNHEY and CDR2 SVGAGI. The CDR3 totals 14 residues. V shed 6 bases and J 4 bases; nucleotides not matched to a gene: 8. CDR3 protein: CASSQIWDSYGYTF. The CDR3 nucleotides are TGTGCCAGCAGCCAAATCTGGGACAGCTATGGCTACACCTTC.